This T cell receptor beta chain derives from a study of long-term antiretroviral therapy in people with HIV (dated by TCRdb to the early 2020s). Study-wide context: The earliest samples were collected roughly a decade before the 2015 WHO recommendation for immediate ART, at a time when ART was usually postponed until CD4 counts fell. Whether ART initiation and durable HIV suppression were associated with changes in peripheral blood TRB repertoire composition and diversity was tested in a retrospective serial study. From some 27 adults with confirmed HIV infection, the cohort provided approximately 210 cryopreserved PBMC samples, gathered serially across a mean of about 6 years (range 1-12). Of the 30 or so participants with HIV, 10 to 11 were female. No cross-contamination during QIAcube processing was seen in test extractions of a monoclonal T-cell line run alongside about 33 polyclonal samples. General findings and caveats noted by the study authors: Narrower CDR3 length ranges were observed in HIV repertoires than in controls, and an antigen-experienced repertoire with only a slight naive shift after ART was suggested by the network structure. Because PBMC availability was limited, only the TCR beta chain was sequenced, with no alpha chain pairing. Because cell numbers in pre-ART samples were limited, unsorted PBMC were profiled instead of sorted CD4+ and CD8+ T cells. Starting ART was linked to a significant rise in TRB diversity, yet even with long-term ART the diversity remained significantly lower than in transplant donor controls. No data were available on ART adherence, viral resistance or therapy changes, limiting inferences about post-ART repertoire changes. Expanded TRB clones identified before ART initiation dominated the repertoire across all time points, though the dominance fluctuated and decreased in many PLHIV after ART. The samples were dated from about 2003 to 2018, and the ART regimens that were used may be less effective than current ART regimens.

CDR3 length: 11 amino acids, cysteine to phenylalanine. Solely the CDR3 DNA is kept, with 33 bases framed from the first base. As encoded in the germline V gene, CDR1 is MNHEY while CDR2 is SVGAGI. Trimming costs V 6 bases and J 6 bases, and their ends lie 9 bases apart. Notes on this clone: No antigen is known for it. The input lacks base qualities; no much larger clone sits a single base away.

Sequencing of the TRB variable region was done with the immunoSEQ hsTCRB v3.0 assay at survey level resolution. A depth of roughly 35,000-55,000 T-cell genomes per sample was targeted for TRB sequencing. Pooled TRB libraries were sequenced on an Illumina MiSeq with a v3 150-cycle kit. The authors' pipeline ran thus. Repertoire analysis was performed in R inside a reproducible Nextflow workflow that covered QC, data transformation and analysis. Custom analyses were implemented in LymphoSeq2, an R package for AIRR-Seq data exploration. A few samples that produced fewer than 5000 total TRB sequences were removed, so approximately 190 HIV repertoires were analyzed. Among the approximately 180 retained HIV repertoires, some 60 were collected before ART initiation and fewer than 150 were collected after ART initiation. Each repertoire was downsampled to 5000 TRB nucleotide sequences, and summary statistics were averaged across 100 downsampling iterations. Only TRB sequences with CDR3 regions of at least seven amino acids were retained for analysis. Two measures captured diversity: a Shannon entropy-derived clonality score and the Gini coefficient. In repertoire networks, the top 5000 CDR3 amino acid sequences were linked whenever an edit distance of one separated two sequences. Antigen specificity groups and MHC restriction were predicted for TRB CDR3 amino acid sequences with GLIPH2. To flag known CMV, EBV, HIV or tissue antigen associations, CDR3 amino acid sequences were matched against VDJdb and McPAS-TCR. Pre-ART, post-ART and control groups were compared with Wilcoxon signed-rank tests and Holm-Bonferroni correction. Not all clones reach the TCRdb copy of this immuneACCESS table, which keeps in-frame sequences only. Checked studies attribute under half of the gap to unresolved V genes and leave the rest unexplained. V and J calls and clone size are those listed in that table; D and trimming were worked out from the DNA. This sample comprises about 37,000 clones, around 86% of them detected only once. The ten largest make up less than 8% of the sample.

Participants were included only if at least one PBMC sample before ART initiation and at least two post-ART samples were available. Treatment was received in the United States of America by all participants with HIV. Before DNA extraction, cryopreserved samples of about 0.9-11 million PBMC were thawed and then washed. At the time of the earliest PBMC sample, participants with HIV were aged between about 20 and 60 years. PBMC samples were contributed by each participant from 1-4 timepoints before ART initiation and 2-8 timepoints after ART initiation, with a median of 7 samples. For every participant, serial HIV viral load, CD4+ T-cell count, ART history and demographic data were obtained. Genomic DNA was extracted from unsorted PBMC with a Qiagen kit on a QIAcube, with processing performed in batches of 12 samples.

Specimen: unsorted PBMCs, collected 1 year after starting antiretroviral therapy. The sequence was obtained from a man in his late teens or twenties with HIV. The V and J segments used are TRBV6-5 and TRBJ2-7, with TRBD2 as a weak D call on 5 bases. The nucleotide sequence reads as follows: TGTGCCAGCAGAGAGGGTGGCGAGCAGTACTTC. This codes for CASREGGEQYF.